The clone carrying this TCR beta chain was seen more than once but under ten times. Antigen specificity is unknown. Germline V gene sequence: CDR1 GTSNPN, CDR2 SVGIG (reference sequence). The CDR3 contains 11 residues. The V end lost 1 base, the J end lost 14 bases, and 12 bases lay between the germline ends. The sample originates from a study of identical twins. General study points: Fewer insertions characterized abundant cord blood beta clonotypes, whereas memory repertoires showed none.

TCRdb called the 5' RACE reads again in MiXCR, with one record for every CDR3 protein. The data contain about 570,000 distinct CDR3 sequences, roughly 9.9% of them singletons. The sample was also reused in another study, on yellow fever vaccine responses in identical twins.

The clonotype was recovered from a woman younger than 30 in good health. This chain uses TRBV30 with TRBJ2-1; the D gene is possibly TRBD2 (5 bases). The sequencing sample was made of PBMCs. The CDR3 sequence is CAWSADSREFF. The CDR3 nucleotides read TGTGCCTGGAGTGCCGACTCGAGGGAGTTCTTC.